This T cell receptor (beta chain) comes out of a study of blood T cell repertoires in COVID-19. Whole-study context: Researchers got acute and convalescent COVID-19 samples from the United States, Italy and Spain.

TCRdb's table, derived via immunoSEQ multiplex PCR, lists solely in-frame clones and lacks some. The sample lists roughly 200,000 clones; roughly 85% were seen once. Germline V gene sequence: CDR1 MGHRA, CDR2 YSYEKL. The CDR3 contains 16 residues. V trimming: 2 bases; J trimming: 6 bases; junction bases outside the gene matches: 10. This clone has more than one count but fewer than ten. Recruits, aged about 18 to 89 years, lived in 25 or so US areas. Which cohort a participant joined came from the clinical history participants gave. Donors of Cohort 3 who recovered were those that had two negative PCRs, clearance, or symptom resolution.

The rearrangement uses TRBV4-1 and TRBJ2-1; 7 nucleotides agree with TRBD2. Sequenced sample: PBMCs or T cells enriched from blood (not recorded which). The source is a man aged 40-50 years who had recovered from COVID-19. CDR3 nucleotides: TGCGCCAGCAGCCAACCGCGGGGGTTCGTCGCCAATGAGCAGTTCTTC. Translation gives CASSQPRGFVANEQFF.